This passage covers 30 T cell receptor beta chains from one sample sequenced in a study of shared clonotypes between healthy human individuals. TCRdb's copy holds only in-frame clones and misses some; the assay was immunoSEQ multiplex PCR. The table lists about a million clones, roughly 77% of them singletons, with 0.89% in the top ten. The material sequenced was memory CD4+ T cells from PBMCs. Subset described: CD45RA-negative fraction. The receptors were gathered from a man aged 18 to 29 in good health. Some clones in this sample may be carry-over from other donors' samples.

The V gene is TRBV19, the J gene TRBJ1-1, with D unresolved. The length of the CDR3 is 12 residues. Germline CDR1 is LNHDA and CDR2 is SQIVND (reference sequence). V lost 5 bases, J lost 6 bases, and 10 bases lay in between. The chain's CDR3 is CASSPWTAEAFF. CDR3 nucleotides: TGTGCCAGTAGTCCATGGACGGCTGAAGCTTTCTTT.

V usage is TRBV28 and J usage is TRBJ1-1; D is possibly TRBD1 (5 bases). The CDR3 runs 15 residues. Germline values: CDR1 MDHEN, CDR2 SYDVKM. V was trimmed by 3 bases and J by 11 bases, leaving 22 bases between them. The CDR3 is CASSLWDSLGLRAFF. CDR3 coding DNA: TGTGCCAGCAGTTTGTGGGACTCACTAGGGCTAAGGGCTTTCTTT.

The rearrangement links TRBV11-2 to TRBJ2-1, with 11 bases that match TRBD2. V was pared by 1 base and J by 5 bases, with 4 bases of the junction left unmatched. Germline assignment: CDR1 SGHAT and CDR2 FQNNGV. The CDR3 has 16 amino acids. In DNA, the CDR3 is TGTGCCAGCAGCTTAGTAGCGGGAGGGTTTAACAATGAGCAGTTCTTC. Translation: CASSLVAGGFNNEQFF.

This chain joins TRBV5-1 and TRBJ2-2; D remains ambiguous. The CDR3 runs 14 residues. The V gene lost 5 bases and the J gene lost 4 bases, with 12 bases spanning the gap. The germline V gene encodes CDR1 SGHRS and CDR2 YFSETQ. CDR3 nucleotide sequence: TGCGCCAGCAGTCTCTTCACGGGCACCGGGGAGCTGTTTTTT. The encoded protein is CASSLFTGTGELFF.

V and J are TRBV5-1 and TRBJ1-4; the match to TRBD1 covers 8 bases. Trimming at V came to 3 bases and at J to 3 bases, leaving 1 base not matched to a gene. The CDR3 has 14 residues. Germline V lookup: CDR1 SGHRS, CDR2 YFSETQ. The CDR3 bases are TGCGCCAGCAGCTCGACAGGGGCTAATGAAAAACTGTTTTTT. Protein sequence: CASSSTGANEKLFF.

V usage is TRBV4-1 and J usage is TRBJ2-5, with 8 bases that match TRBD2. CDR3 size: 17 residues. Germline lookup yields CDR1 MGHRA and CDR2 YSYEKL. Trimming at V came to 1 base and at J to 4 bases, leaving 11 bases not matched to a gene. The CDR3 loop is CASSQAPAGVRGETQYF. The CDR3 region has the DNA TGCGCCAGCAGCCAAGCCCCAGCGGGGGTGCGAGGAGAGACCCAGTACTTC.

With regard to this clone: In the same sample, other DNA sequences code for this CDR3. The chain carries TRBV5-1 and TRBJ1-4, with 8 bases identical to TRBD1. Germline values: CDR1 SGHRS, CDR2 YFSETQ. The CDR3 covers 14 residues. V dropped 2 bases and J dropped 6; count of bases not matched to a gene: 3. CDR3 DNA: TGCGCCAGCAGCTTAGGACAGGGATATGAAAAACTGTTTTTT. Translation gives CASSLGQGYEKLFF.

This clone was counted a few times. V usage is TRBV28 and J usage is TRBJ1-2, with a tentative D call TRBD1 (5 bases). Germline assignment: CDR1 MDHEN and CDR2 SYDVKM. V was clipped by 3 bases and J by 3 bases, with 14 bases between them. The CDR3 sequence is 15 residues long. The CDR3 region is CASSLKGLGYYGYTF. Written as DNA, the CDR3 is TGTGCCAGCAGTTTGAAGGGGTTGGGTTACTATGGCTACACCTTC.

This chain links TRBV27 with TRBJ2-5; D might be TRBD1 (6 bases). Germline assignment: CDR1 MNHEY and CDR2 SMNVEV (reference sequence). V lost 2 bases to trimming and J lost 7 bases, with 11 bases between them. The CDR3 contains 13 residues. CDR3 protein: CASSLRGSGTQYF. In nucleotides, the CDR3 is TGTGCCAGCAGTTTAAGGGGGAGTGGGACCCAGTACTTC.

In regard to this clone: Other DNA sequences from this sample encode an identical CDR3 as well. This chain links TRBV2 with TRBJ2-7; 7 bases are shared with TRBD1. The trim removed 6 bases at V and 3 bases at J, leaving 8 bases unmatched. CDR3 length: 14 amino acids. Germline assignment: CDR1 SNHLY and CDR2 FYNNEI. CDR3 sequence: CASSPGTGDYEQYF. CDR3 nucleotide sequence: TGTGCCAGCAGCCCCGGAACAGGGGACTACGAGCAGTACTTC.

This clone was seen once. V gene TRBV7-2 combines with J gene TRBJ2-7; possibly TRBD1 or TRBD2 for D (5 bases each). The CDR3 loop spans 12 amino acids. V was pared by 2 bases and J by 6 bases, with 8 bases between. Germline V gene sequence: CDR1 SGHTA, CDR2 FQGNSA. The CDR3 sequence: CASSLPGREQYF. Written as DNA, the CDR3 is TGTGCCAGCAGCTTACCGGGGCGCGAGCAGTACTTC.

The chain joins TRBV28 to TRBJ2-7, with D possibly TRBD2 on 6 matching bases. V lost 6 bases, J lost 3 bases, and 18 bases lay in between. The CDR3 has 15 residues. Germline loops: CDR1 MDHEN, CDR2 SYDVKM. This chain's CDR3 is CASRGGSAQNYEQYF. The CDR3 nucleotides are TGTGCCAGCAGGGGGGGATCGGCCCAAAACTACGAGCAGTACTTC.

V and J are TRBV5-1 and TRBJ2-1, with D unclear. The V gene lost 0 bases and the J gene lost 4 bases, with 14 bases spanning the gap. This CDR3 has 16 residues. Germline V gene data show CDR1 as SGHRS and CDR2 as YFSETQ. The CDR3 is CASSLAVSRIYNEQFF. The CDR3 DNA sequence: TGCGCCAGCAGCTTGGCCGTGTCTAGAATATACAATGAGCAGTTCTTC. Drawing the rest from reference TRBV5-1 and TRBJ2-1, the complete variable domain is KAGVTQTPRYLIKTRGQQVTLSCSPISGHRSVSWYQQTPGQGLQFLFEYFSETQRNKGNFPGRFSGRQFSNSRSEMNVSTLELGDSALYLCASSLAVSRIYNEQFFGPGTRLTVL.

This clone was observed a single time. The V call is TRBV5-6, the J call TRBJ1-5, with D hard to call. Germline V gene data show CDR1 as SGHDT and CDR2 as YYEEEE. V gave up 4 bases and J gave up 0 bases, with 14 bases separating them. This CDR3 spans 16 amino acids. The CDR3 coding sequence is TGTGCCAGCAGCCTCCGGGCCTGGGGTAGCAATCAGCCCCAGCATTTT. The encoded protein is CASSLRAWGSNQPQHF.

The chain uses TRBV28 and TRBJ1-2; D gene ambiguous. The CDR3 is made up of 15 amino acids. V shed 4 bases and J shed 8 bases, with 20 bases lying between them. Germline CDR1 is MDHEN and CDR2 is SYDVKM. The CDR3: CASSSAGPLWSGYTF. The CDR3 coding sequence is TGTGCCAGCAGTTCGGCCGGGCCGCTGTGGAGCGGCTACACCTTC.

The rearrangement uses TRBV9 and TRBJ2-5; D unresolved. CDR1 and CDR2 from the germline V gene are SGDLS and YYNGEE. The CDR3 totals 15 residues. V was shortened by 3 bases and J by 1 base, with 13 bases between the two germline ends. CDR3 sequence: CASSEAPASQETQYF. The CDR3 bases are TGTGCCAGCAGCGAGGCCCCAGCTTCCCAAGAGACCCAGTACTTC. Complete variable domain (other parts from reference TRBV9 and TRBJ2-5): DSGVTQTPKHLITATGQRVTLRCSPRSGDLSVYWYQQSLDQGLQFLIQYYNGEERAKGNILERFSAQQFPDLHSELNLSSLELGDSALYFCASSEAPASQETQYFGPGTRLLVL.

This clone appeared once. The V gene is TRBV11-3, the J gene TRBJ2-3, with TRBD1 matching 9 bases. J was trimmed by 7 bases and V by 6 bases; bases with no gene match: 11. The germline CDR1 and CDR2 sequences are SGHNT and YENEEA. This CDR3 has 15 residues. This CDR3 reads CASSSGPDRGHTQYF. The CDR3 DNA is TGTGCCAGCAGTTCAGGGCCGGACAGGGGTCATACGCAGTATTTT.

This clone was seen only once. The chain links TRBV4-3 to TRBJ1-2, with D possibly being TRBD1 (6 bases). CDR3 length equals 16 residues. Trimming removed 0 bases from V and 2 bases from J, with 13 bases in between. In germline, CDR1 is LGHNA, CDR2 YSLEER. The CDR3 DNA is TGCGCCAGCAGCCAAGATATGGGGGGGCGCAACTATGGCTACACCTTC. This sequence encodes CASSQDMGGRNYGYTF.

This chain links TRBV4-1 with TRBJ2-1; D may be TRBD2 (5 bases). CDR1 MGHRA and CDR2 YSYEKL come from the germline V gene. V was cut by 1 base and J by 4 bases, with 17 bases left in between. The CDR3 totals 17 residues. CDR3 sequence: CASSQVVRGWTYNEQFF. The CDR3 DNA reads TGCGCCAGCAGCCAAGTGGTTCGGGGTTGGACTTACAATGAGCAGTTCTTC.

The rearrangement links TRBV28 to TRBJ2-7; D is ambiguous. The CDR3 totals 13 residues. Trimming removed 7 bases at V and 2 bases at J, with 12 bases between. Germline CDR1 is MDHEN and CDR2 is SYDVKM. CDR3 sequence reads: CASTPLGPYEQYF. The CDR3 DNA reads as TGTGCCAGCACCCCCCTAGGCCCCTACGAGCAGTACTTC.

The V gene is TRBV20-1, the J gene TRBJ1-4, with D maybe TRBD1 (5 bases). Trimming cost V 2 bases and J 13 bases, with 11 bases left between them. CDR1 and CDR2 from the germline V gene are DFQATT and SNEGSKA (reference sequence). This CDR3 is built from 11 residues. The CDR3 DNA reads TGCAGTGCTAGATCGGAGAGGGGACTGTTTTTT. Translated: CSARSERGLFF.

The CDR3 sequence is CASRRTRVKDRGNTEAFF. CDR3 bases: TGTGCCAGCAGAAGAACTCGGGTTAAAGACAGGGGGAACACTGAAGCTTTCTTT. The chain has TRBV28 and TRBJ1-1; 8 bases agree with TRBD1. There are 18 residues in the CDR3. The V and J ends lost 6 bases and 1 base, in that order; junction bases with no gene match: 16. Germline lookup yields CDR1 MDHEN and CDR2 SYDVKM.

The rearrangement links TRBV5-1 to TRBJ1-3; D is possibly TRBD1 (6 bases). The germline V and J ends were trimmed by 4 bases and 0 bases, with 14 bases remaining between them. The CDR3 is 16 amino acids. Looked up from germline, CDR1 is SGHRS and CDR2 is YFSETQ. The CDR3 protein is CASSMQGPVSGNTIYF. CDR3 bases: TGCGCCAGCAGCATGCAGGGGCCGGTCTCTGGAAACACCATATATTTT.

On this clone: Other DNA sequences within the sample encode an identical CDR3. The chain carries TRBV18 and TRBJ1-4; D is undetermined. CDR1 KGHSH and CDR2 LQKENI come from the germline V gene. CDR3 length equals 15 residues. Deletions cut 0 bases from V and 6 bases from J, with 11 bases between. DNA for the CDR3: TGTGCCAGCTCACCACCTGGGCAGCGGGATGAAAAACTGTTTTTT. Residues: CASSPPGQRDEKLFF. Full variable domain (missing parts from reference TRBV18 and TRBJ1-4): NAGVMQNPRHLVRRRGQEARLRCSPMKGHSHVYWYRQLPEEGLKFMVYLQKENIIDESGMPKERFSAEFPKEGPSILRIQQVVRGDSAAYFCASSPPGQRDEKLFFGSGTQLSVL.

This clone is a singleton in its sample. The V gene is TRBV28, the J gene TRBJ2-5; 9 nucleotides align to TRBD2. CDR3 length: 15 residues. The ends lost 3 bases at V and 5 bases at J; junction bases unmatched: 7. CDR1 and CDR2 from the germline V gene are MDHEN and SYDVKM. DNA for the CDR3: TGTGCCAGCAGTTTCGCGGTAGCGGGAGATGAGACCCAGTACTTC. Its translation: CASSFAVAGDETQYF. The whole variable domain, filled in from reference TRBV28 and TRBJ2-5, reads DVKVTQSSRYLVKRTGEKVFLECVQDMDHENMFWYRQDPGLGLRLIYFSYDVKMKEKGDIPEGYSVSREKKERFSLILESASTNQTSMYLCASSFAVAGDETQYFGPGTRLLVL.

This chain links TRBV9 with TRBJ2-6; 8 nucleotides line up with TRBD1. Germline lookup yields CDR1 SGDLS and CDR2 YYNGEE. The CDR3 sequence is 16 residues long. Trimming cost V 0 bases and J 2 bases; bases outside gene matches: 1. Here the CDR3 reads CASSVDRGAGANVLTF. CDR3 nucleotides: TGTGCCAGCAGCGTAGACAGGGGGGCTGGGGCCAACGTCCTGACTTTC.

The chain carries TRBV5-1 and TRBJ1-2; 7 bases agree with TRBD1. This CDR3 has 15 residues. Germline V CDR1 and CDR2: SGHRS, YFSETQ. The V gene end was trimmed by 4 bases and the J gene end by 3 bases; junction bases not matched to a gene: 9. The CDR3 sequence: CASSRGTVADYGYTF. CDR3 sequence (DNA): TGCGCCAGCAGCCGCGGGACAGTGGCAGACTATGGCTACACCTTC.

The J gene is TRBJ1-1, the V gene TRBV15, with a tentative D call TRBD1 (6 bases). Germline CDR1 is LNHNV and CDR2 is YYDKDF (reference sequence). The CDR3 is 14 residues long. The V gene lost 5 bases and the J gene lost 10 bases, with 20 bases spanning the gap. The CDR3 is CATSRQSNRVGAFF. The CDR3 DNA reads TGTGCCACCAGCCGTCAGAGTAACAGGGTGGGAGCTTTCTTT. Complete variable domain (other parts from reference TRBV15 and TRBJ1-1): DAMVIQNPRYQVTQFGKPVTLSCSQTLNHNVMYWYQQKSSQAPKLLFHYYDKDFNNEADTPDNFQSRRPNTSFCFLDIRSPGLGDTAMYLCATSRQSNRVGAFFGQGTRLTVV.

This clone was observed a handful of times. The CDR3 region is CATRATGIYGYTF. CDR3 sequence (DNA): TGTGCCACCCGCGCGACAGGAATCTATGGCTACACCTTC. This chain joins TRBV10-3 and TRBJ1-2; D might be TRBD1 (6 bases). Trimming stripped 10 bases from V and 4 bases from J, with 16 bases between. Germline V lookup: CDR1 ENHRY, CDR2 SYGVKD. This CDR3 is 13 amino acids long.

The chain carries TRBV2 and TRBJ2-1; 9 bases agree with TRBD2. The germline gives CDR1 SNHLY, CDR2 FYNNEI. The V gene end was trimmed by 5 bases and the J gene end by 5 bases; junction bases not matched to a gene: 4. The CDR3 consists of 14 residues. CDR3 DNA sequence: TGTGCCAGCAGTCCCGGGACTAGCAACAATGAGCAGTTCTTC. The encoded protein is CASSPGTSNNEQFF.